This T cell receptor beta chain derives from a study of CD8 T cells in Susac syndrome. FACS enriched CD8+ TEMRA cells, while bulk CD8+ and CD4+ were negatively isolated. From germline, CDR1 is SEHNR and CDR2 FQNEAQ (reference sequence). This CDR3 has 14 residues. V lost 4 bases, J lost 4 bases, and 13 bases lay in between. With random hexamers, about 0.45 to 1 ug RNA was reverse transcribed. Across 54 Vbeta and 13 Jbeta, TCR beta CDR3 was amplified with immunoSEQ multiplex PCR. TCRdb reprocessed the immunoSEQ multiplex PCR reads via MiXCR and lists one record per CDR3 protein. The table has around 300,000 distinct CDR3 sequences, approximately 90% seen once.

The TCR originated in a human donor with multiple sclerosis. The chain joins TRBV7-9 to TRBJ1-1; perhaps TRBD1 as D (5 bases). Sequences were obtained from CD4+ T cells from PBMCs. This CDR3 is CASSSSGTTTEAFF. CDR3 nucleotides: TGTGCCAGCAGCTCATCCGGGACCACCACTGAAGCTTTCTTT. Complete variable domain (other parts from reference TRBV7-9 and TRBJ1-1): DTGVSQNPRHKITKRGQNVTFRCDPISEHNRLYWYRQTLGQGPEFLTYFQNEAQLEKSRLLSDRFSAERPKGSFSTLEIQRTEQGDSAMYLCASSSSGTTTEAFFGQGTRLTVV.